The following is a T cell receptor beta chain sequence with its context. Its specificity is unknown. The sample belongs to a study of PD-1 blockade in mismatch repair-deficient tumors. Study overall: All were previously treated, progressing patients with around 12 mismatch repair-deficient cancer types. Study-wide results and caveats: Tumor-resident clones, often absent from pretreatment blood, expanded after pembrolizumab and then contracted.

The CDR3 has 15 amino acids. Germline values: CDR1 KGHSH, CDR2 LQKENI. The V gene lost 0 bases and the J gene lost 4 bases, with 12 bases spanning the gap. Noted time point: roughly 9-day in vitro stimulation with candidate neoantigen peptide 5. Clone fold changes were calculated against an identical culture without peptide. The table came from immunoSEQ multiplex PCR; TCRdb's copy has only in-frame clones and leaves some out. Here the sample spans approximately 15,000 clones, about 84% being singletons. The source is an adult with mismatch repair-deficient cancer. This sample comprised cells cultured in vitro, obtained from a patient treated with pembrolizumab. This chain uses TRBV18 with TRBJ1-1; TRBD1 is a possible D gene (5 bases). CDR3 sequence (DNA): TGTGCCAGCTCACCACCGTTTGGGGGTGCCACTGAAGCTTTCTTT. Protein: CASSPPFGGATEAFF.